This T cell receptor (beta chain) is from a study of regulatory T cells in long-lasting Graves disease. Study observations and caveats: Fewer public clonotypes were shared by new patients (over 950) than by persistent patients (about 2,800). Investigators studied peripheral blood only, not thyroid tissue.

Arm-PCR of CDR3 regions and iRepertoire HTBI primers were the basis on which TCR beta libraries were built. TCRdb used MiXCR to reprocess the multiplex PCR reads, holding one entry per CDR3 protein. The profile shows hundreds of thousands of distinct CDR3 sequences, 12% of them singletons. This clonotype was counted only a few times. What it binds is unknown. Time point described: newly diagnosed GD, antithyroid drugs for less than 3 months. PBMC RNA was the source of the TCR library. These data also formed part of another study, on T cells in Graves' hyperthyroidism and ophthalmopathy. That source reports: The authors' 13 V-J model separated ophthalmopathy from stable hyperthyroidism.

The source was peripheral blood mononuclear cells (PBMCs), collected at new diagnosis, from a patient treated with antithyroid drugs. The TCR sequence derives from a woman in her twenties or thirties with Graves disease.

The CDR3 DNA sequence: TGTGCCAGCAGCGGCTCTAGTTTGGGCACCGGGGAGCTGTTTTTT. Encoded protein: CASSGSSLGTGELFF. The V gene is TRBV9, the J gene TRBJ2-2; D uncertain. This CDR3 has 15 amino acids. Germline lookup yields CDR1 SGDLS and CDR2 YYNGEE. Trimming took off 3 bases at V and 4 bases at J, with 13 bases between the two ends. The full variable domain, in which reference TRBV9 and TRBJ2-2 provide the parts outside the CDR3, is DSGVTQTPKHLITATGQRVTLRCSPRSGDLSVYWYQQSLDQGLQFLIQYYNGEERAKGNILERFSAQQFPDLHSELNLSSLELGDSALYFCASSGSSLGTGELFFGEGSRLTVL.